This T cell receptor beta chain was observed in a study of cytomegalovirus exposure and HLA in healthy donors. Use of 60 Vbeta and 13 Jbeta primers characterized the PCR. The protocol was immunoSEQ multiplex PCR, while the TCRdb copy is restricted to in-frame clones and leaves out a portion. The sample holds some 150,000 clones, 60% to 85% seen once. Trimming cost V 7 bases and J 7 bases, with 14 bases left between them. Germline V CDR1 and CDR2: WNHNN, SYGVQD (reference sequence). The CDR3 is made up of 14 amino acids. Source material: PBMCs. The sequence was obtained from a man in his forties or fifties in good health and CMV-seropositive. V gene TRBV10-1 combines with J gene TRBJ1-6; D is ambiguous. In DNA form, the CDR3 reads TGCGCCAGCACCGCGGGCCTTGGGAATTCACCCCTCCACTTT. Its translation is CASTAGLGNSPLHF.